This TCR beta chain was sequenced in a study of OX40 agonist ivuxolimab in advanced cancers. Study summary: Patients enrolled in dose escalation were diagnosed with hepatocellular carcinoma, melanoma, renal cell or head and neck cancer.

Exclusion of a patient followed from autoimmune disease history or systemic immunosuppression. Measured with immunoSEQ multiplex PCR; TCRdb has only the in-frame clones, and not every one. This repertoire shows some 140,000 clones, approximately 94% found once; its top ten account for more than 0.9%. From germline, CDR1 is LGHNA and CDR2 YSLEER. Trimming pared 4 bases from V and 1 base from J, leaving 7 bases between. The CDR3 is made up of 14 amino acids. The TCR originated in an adult with an advanced solid tumor such as melanoma, head and neck, liver or kidney cancer. Sample: CD4+ or CD8+ T cells sorted from blood, taken in a trial of the OX40 agonist ivuxolimab. The chain employs TRBV4-3 and TRBJ2-2; D not resolved. The CDR3 sequence: CASSLSMNTGELFF. Here the CDR3 DNA reads TGCGCCAGCAGCCTCTCGATGAACACCGGGGAGCTGTTTTTT.